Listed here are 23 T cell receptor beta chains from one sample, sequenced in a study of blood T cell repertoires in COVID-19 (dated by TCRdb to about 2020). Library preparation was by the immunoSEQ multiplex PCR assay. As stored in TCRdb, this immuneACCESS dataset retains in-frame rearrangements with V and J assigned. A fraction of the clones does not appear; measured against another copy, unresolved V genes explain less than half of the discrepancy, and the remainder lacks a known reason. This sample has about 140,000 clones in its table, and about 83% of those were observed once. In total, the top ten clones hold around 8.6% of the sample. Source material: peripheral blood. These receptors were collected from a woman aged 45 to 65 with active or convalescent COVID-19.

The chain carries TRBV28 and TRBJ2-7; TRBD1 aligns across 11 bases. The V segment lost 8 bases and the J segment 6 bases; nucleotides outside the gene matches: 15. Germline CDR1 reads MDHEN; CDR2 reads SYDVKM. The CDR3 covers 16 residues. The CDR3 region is CASDYSGAGTGGEQYF. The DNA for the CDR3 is TGTGCCAGCGACTACTCCGGGGCCGGGACAGGGGGCGAGCAGTACTTC.

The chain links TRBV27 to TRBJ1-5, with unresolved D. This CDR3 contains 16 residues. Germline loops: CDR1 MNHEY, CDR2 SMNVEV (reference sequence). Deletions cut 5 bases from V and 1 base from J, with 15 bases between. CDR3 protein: CASSPRKVASNQPQHF. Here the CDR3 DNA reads TGTGCCAGCAGTCCTAGAAAGGTGGCCAGCAATCAGCCCCAGCATTTT.

CDR3 loop: CASRHGTGDLHGYTF. The CDR3 DNA follows: TGTGCCAGCAGACACGGGACAGGGGATTTGCATGGCTACACCTTC. The chain couples TRBV7-9 to TRBJ1-2; 10 bases are a match to TRBD1. Germline assignment: CDR1 SEHNR and CDR2 FQNEAQ (reference sequence). V shed 6 bases and J 6 bases; nucleotides not matched to a gene: 10. The CDR3 loop spans 15 amino acids.

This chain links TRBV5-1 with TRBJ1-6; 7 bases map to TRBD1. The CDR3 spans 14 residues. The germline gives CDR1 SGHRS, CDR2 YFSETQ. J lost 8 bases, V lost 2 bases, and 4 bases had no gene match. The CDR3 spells CASSFGTEYSPLHF. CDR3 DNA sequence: TGCGCCAGCAGCTTCGGGACAGAGTATTCACCCCTCCACTTT.

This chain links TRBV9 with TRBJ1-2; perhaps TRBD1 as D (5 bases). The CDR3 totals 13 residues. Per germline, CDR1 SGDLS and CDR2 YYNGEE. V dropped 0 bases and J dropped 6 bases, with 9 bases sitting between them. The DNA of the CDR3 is TGTGCCAGCAGCGTAGACACGGGGGATGGCTACACCTTC. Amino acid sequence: CASSVDTGDGYTF.

CDR3 nucleotides: TGCGCCAGCAGCTTGCGGCTAGCGGGGGAAACAGATACGCAGTATTTT. It yields the protein CASSLRLAGETDTQYF. This rearrangement joins TRBV5-1 to TRBJ2-3, with 10 nucleotides matching TRBD2. Germline V gene lookup returns CDR1 SGHRS and CDR2 YFSETQ. V lost 1 base and J lost 3; bases outside the gene matches: 5. This CDR3 has 16 residues.

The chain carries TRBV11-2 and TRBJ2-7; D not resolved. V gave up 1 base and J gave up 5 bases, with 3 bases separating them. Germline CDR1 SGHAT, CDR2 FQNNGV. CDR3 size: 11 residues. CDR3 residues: CASSLGHEQYF. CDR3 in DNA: TGTGCCAGCAGCTTAGGGCACGAGCAGTACTTC.

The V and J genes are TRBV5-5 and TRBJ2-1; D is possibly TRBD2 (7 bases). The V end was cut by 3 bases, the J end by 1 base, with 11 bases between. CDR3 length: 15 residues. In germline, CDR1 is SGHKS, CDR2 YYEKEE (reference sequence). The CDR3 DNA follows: TGTGCCAGCAGCTCCAAGGGGGGGTCCTACAATGAGCAGTTCTTC. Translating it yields CASSSKGGSYNEQFF.

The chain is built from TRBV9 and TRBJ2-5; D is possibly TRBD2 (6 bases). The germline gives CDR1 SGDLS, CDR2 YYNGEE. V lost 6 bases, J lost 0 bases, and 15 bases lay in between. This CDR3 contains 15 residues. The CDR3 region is CASTPGAGYQETQYF. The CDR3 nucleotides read TGTGCCAGCACCCCCGGGGCGGGGTACCAAGAGACCCAGTACTTC.

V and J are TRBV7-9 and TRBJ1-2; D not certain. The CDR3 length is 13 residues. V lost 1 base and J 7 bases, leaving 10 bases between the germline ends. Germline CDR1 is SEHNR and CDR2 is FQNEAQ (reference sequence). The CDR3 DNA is TGTGCCAGCAGCTTAGTTTCGGCGGGTGGCTACACCTTC. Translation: CASSLVSAGGYTF.

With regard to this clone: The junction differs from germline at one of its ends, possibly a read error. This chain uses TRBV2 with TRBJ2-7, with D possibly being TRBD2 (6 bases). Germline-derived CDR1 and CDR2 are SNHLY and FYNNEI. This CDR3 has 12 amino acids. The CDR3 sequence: CASSSGSSEQYF. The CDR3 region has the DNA TGTGCCAGCTCAAGCGGGTCCTCCGAGCAGTACTTC.

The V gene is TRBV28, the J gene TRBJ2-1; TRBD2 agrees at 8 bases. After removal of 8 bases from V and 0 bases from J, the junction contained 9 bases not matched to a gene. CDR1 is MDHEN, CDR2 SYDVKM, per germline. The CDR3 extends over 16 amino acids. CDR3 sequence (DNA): TGTGCCAGCGGCACTCCCGGGACTAGCTCCTACAATGAGCAGTTCTTC. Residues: CASGTPGTSSYNEQFF.

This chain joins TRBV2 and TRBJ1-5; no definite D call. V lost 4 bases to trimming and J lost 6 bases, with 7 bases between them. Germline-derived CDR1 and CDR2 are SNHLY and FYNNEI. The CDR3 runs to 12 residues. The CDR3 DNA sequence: TGTGCCAGCAGTGGAGAGGTTCAGCCCCAGCATTTT. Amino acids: CASSGEVQPQHF.

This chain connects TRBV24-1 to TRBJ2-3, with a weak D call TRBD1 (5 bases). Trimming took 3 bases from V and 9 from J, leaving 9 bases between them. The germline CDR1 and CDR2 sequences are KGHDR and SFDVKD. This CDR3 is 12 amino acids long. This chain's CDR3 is CATSDQGLTQYF. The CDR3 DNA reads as TGTGCCACCAGTGATCAGGGTTTGACGCAGTATTTT.

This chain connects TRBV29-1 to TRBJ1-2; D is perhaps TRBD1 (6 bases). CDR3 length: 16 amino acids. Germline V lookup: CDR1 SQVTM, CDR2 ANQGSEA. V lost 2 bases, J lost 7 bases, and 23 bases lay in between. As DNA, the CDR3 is TGCAGCGTTGAAACCGGAGAGGGGGGGGCGCGTCCTGGCTACACCTTC. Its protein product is CSVETGEGGARPGYTF.

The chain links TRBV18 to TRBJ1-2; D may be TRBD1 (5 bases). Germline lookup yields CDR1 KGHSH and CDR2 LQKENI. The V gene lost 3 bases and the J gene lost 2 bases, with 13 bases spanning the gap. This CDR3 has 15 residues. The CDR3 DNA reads TGTGCCAGCTCACCTGGCAGTGGGGCCAACTATGGCTACACCTTC. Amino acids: CASSPGSGANYGYTF.

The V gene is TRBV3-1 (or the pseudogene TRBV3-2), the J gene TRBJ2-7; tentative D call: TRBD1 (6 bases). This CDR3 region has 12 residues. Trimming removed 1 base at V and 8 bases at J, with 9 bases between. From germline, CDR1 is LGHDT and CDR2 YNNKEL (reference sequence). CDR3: CASSQGQAKQYF. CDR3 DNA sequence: TGTGCCAGCAGCCAAGGACAGGCCAAGCAGTACTTC.

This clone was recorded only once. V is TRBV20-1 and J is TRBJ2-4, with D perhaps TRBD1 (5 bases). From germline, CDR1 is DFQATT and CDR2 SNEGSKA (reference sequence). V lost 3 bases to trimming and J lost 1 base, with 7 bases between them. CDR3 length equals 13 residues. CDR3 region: CSASKGAKNIQYF. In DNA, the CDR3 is TGCAGTGCTAGTAAGGGGGCCAAAAACATTCAGTACTTC.

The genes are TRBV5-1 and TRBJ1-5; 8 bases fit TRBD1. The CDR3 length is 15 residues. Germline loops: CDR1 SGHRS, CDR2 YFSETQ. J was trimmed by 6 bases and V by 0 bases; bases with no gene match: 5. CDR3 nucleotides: TGCGCCAGCAGCTTGGAGGCAGGGGGCGGTCAGCCCCAGCATTTT. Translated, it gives CASSLEAGGGQPQHF.

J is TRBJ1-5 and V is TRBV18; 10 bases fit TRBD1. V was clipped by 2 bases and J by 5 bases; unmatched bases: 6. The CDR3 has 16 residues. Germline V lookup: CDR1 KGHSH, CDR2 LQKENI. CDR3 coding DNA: TGTGCCAGCTCACCAACTCCCGGGACAGGGGATCAGCCCCAGCATTTT. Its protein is CASSPTPGTGDQPQHF.

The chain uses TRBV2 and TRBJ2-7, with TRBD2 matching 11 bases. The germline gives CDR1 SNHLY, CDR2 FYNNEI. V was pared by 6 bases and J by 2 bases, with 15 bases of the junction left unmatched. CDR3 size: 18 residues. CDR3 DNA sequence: TGTGCCAGCAGCCAAGATCTTCCTAGCGGGGGGACCCCCTACGAGCAGTACTTC. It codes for CASSQDLPSGGTPYEQYF.

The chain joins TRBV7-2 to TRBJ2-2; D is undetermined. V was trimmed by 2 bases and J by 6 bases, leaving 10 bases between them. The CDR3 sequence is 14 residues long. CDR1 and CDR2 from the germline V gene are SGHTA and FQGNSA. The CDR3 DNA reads TGTGCCAGCAGCTTATCGAGAGACTCCGGGGAGCTGTTTTTT. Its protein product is CASSLSRDSGELFF.

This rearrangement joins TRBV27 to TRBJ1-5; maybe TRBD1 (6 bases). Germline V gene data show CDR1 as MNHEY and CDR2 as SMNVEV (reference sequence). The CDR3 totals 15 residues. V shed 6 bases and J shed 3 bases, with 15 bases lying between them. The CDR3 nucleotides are TGTGCCAGCAGCCGGGGACAACCCCACAATCAGCCCCAGCATTTT. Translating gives CASSRGQPHNQPQHF.